Each of the 7 T cell receptor beta chains below was sequenced from the same sample in a study of T cells after yellow fever vaccination. TCRdb re-called the 5' RACE reads through MiXCR, storing one row per CDR3 protein. Of 150,000 or so distinct CDR3 sequences listed, roughly 9% were seen once; the top ten hold roughly a third. The sequencing used CD8+ T cells sorted from PBMCs, collected 45 days after the yellow fever booster vaccination. These receptors all stem from a man between 18 and 29 years old who received the YFV17D yellow fever vaccine.

This clonotype appeared a few times. This chain uses TRBV4-1 with TRBJ2-7, with 7 positions matching TRBD2. From germline, CDR1 is MGHRA and CDR2 YSYEKL. The CDR3 totals 15 residues. V lost 0 bases and J lost 2; bases outside the gene matches: 4. CDR3 loop: CASSQDPGLPYEQYV. The CDR3 nucleotides are TGCGCCAGCAGCCAAGATCCGGGACTACCCTACGAGCAGTACGTC.

This chain links TRBV12-3 or TRBV12-4 with TRBJ2-1, with 16 bases lining up with TRBD2. With V trimmed by 5 bases and J by 3 bases, 7 bases remained unmatched. The length of the CDR3 is 18 residues. In DNA, the CDR3 is TGTGCCAGCAGTCCCGGGACTAGCGGGGGGGTCAACTACAATGAGCAGTTCTTC. Translating it yields CASSPGTSGGVNYNEQFF.

In this sample, this clonotype turned up once. V and J are TRBV10-3 and TRBJ2-5, with 8 nucleotides matching TRBD1. The CDR3 totals 18 residues. Germline CDR1 and CDR2: ENHRY and SYGVKD. Losses at the gene ends were 0 bases for V and 5 bases for J; bases not matched to a gene: 14. Written as DNA, the CDR3 is TGTGCCATCAGTGAGTCTATCGGACAGGGCGTTGTAGACGAGACCCAGTACTTC. It codes for CAISESIGQGVVDETQYF.

This clonotype turned up a few times. The rearrangement uses TRBV7-9 and TRBJ1-1, with D possibly being TRBD1 (5 bases). Deletions cut 1 base from V and 7 bases from J, with 25 bases between. Germline V CDR1 and CDR2: SEHNR, FQNEAQ (reference sequence). CDR3 length: 18 amino acids. As DNA, the CDR3 is TGTGCCAGCAGCTTAGGGTTTCGGGCAGGGATAGGGGTCCATGAAGCTTTCTTT. Encoded protein: CASSLGFRAGIGVHEAFF.

The V and J genes are TRBV20-1 and TRBJ2-2, with D maybe TRBD2 (7 bases). V was shortened by 3 bases and J by 4 bases, with 12 bases between the two germline ends. This CDR3 has 14 amino acids. Germline V gene data show CDR1 as DFQATT and CDR2 as SNEGSKA (reference sequence). CDR3 in amino acids: CSASGGQGTGELFF. The CDR3 DNA follows: TGCAGTGCTAGCGGGGGGCAGGGCACCGGGGAGCTGTTTTTT.

This clonotype was detected a few times. This chain's CDR3 is CASSPEWQGSYNEQFF. In DNA form, the CDR3 reads TGCGCCAGCAGCCCTGAGTGGCAGGGCTCCTACAATGAGCAGTTCTTC. The chain combines TRBV5-1 with TRBJ2-1; perhaps TRBD1 as D (5 bases). The CDR3 length is 16 residues. Germline CDR1 is SGHRS and CDR2 is YFSETQ. The V end was cut by 4 bases, the J end by 0 bases, with 14 bases between.

The V and J genes are TRBV4-1 and TRBJ1-4; D remains unclear. V shed 1 base and J shed 4 bases, with 7 bases lying between them. The length of the CDR3 is 14 residues. From germline, CDR1 is MGHRA and CDR2 YSYEKL. This CDR3 is CASSQVTDNEKLFF. The CDR3 nucleotides are TGCGCCAGCAGCCAAGTAACGGATAATGAAAAACTGTTTTTT.